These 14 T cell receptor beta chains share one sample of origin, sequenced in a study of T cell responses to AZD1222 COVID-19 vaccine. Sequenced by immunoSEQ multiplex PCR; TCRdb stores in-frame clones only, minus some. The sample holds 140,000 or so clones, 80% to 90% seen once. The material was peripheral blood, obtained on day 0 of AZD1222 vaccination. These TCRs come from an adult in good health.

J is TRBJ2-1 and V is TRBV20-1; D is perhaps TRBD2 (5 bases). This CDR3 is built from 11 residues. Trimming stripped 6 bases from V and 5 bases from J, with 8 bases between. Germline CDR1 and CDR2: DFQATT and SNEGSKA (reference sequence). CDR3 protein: CSASLDNEQFF. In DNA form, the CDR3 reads TGCAGTGCCTCACTAGACAATGAGCAGTTCTTC.

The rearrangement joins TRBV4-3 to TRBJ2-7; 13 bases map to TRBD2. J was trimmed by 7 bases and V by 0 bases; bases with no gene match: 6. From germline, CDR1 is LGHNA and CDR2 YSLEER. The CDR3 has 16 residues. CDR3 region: CASSQDWTSGSWEQYF. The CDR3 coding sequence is TGCGCCAGCAGCCAAGACTGGACTAGCGGGAGTTGGGAGCAGTACTTC.

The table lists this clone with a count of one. CDR3 DNA sequence: TGTGCCAGCAGTCAATCAGGGGGCGCGAGGACAGATACGCAGTATTTT. Protein: CASSQSGGARTDTQYF. The rearrangement links TRBV7-2 to TRBJ2-3; 8 bases are shared with TRBD1. The V segment lost 6 bases and the J segment 3 bases; nucleotides outside the gene matches: 11. Germline CDR1 is SGHTA and CDR2 is FQGNSA. This CDR3 is 16 amino acids long. The whole variable domain, filled in from reference TRBV7-2 and TRBJ2-3, reads GAGVSQSPSNKVTEKGKDVELRCDPISGHTALYWYRQSLGQGLEFLIYFQGNSAPDKSGLPSDRFSAERTGGSVSTLTIQRTQQEDSAVYLCASSQSGGARTDTQYFGPGTRLTVL.

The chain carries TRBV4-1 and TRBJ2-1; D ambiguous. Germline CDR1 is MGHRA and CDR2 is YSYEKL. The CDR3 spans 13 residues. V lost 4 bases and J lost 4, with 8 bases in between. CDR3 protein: CASSPPGYNEQFF. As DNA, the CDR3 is TGCGCCAGCAGCCCCCCTGGGTACAATGAGCAGTTCTTC.

This CDR3 reads CASFAVSFGGYTF. DNA for the CDR3: TGTGCCAGTTTTGCAGTATCCTTCGGGGGCTACACCTTC. This rearrangement joins TRBV19 to TRBJ1-2; D gene ambiguous. The germline V gene encodes CDR1 LNHDA and CDR2 SQIVND (reference sequence). This CDR3 is 13 amino acids long. Between the trimmed V and J ends, which lost 8 bases and 8 bases, there was a span of 18 bases.

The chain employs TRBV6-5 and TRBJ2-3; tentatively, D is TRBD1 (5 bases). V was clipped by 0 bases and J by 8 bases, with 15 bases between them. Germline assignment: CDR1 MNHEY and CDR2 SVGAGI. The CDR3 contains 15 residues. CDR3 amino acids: CASSYSESGKGTQYF. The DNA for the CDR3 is TGTGCCAGCAGTTACTCGGAGTCAGGGAAAGGTACGCAGTATTTT.

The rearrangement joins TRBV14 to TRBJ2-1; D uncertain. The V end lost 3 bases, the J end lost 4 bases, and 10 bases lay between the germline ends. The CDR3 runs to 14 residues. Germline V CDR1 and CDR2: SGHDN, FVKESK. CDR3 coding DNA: TGTGCCAGCAGCCACGGCGGATTTTACAATGAGCAGTTCTTC. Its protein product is CASSHGGFYNEQFF.

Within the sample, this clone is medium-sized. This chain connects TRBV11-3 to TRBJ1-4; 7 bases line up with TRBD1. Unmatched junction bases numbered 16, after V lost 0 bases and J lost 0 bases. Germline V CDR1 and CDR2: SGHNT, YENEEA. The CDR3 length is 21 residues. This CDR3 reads CASSLEMEGTVNRSTNEKLFF. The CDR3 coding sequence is TGTGCCAGCAGCTTAGAAATGGAGGGGACAGTAAACCGCTCAACTAATGAAAAACTGTTTTTT.

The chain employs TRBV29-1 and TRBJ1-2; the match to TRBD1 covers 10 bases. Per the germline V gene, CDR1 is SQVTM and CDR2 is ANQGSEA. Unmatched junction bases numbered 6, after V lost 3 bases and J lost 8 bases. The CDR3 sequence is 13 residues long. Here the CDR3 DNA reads TGCAGCGTTGATGGGACAGGGGTAGACGGCTACACCTTC. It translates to CSVDGTGVDGYTF.

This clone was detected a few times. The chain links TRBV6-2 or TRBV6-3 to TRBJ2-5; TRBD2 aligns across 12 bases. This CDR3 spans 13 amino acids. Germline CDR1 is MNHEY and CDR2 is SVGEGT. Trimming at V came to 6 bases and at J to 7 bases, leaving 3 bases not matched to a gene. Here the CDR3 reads CASSLAGGGTQYF. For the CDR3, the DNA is TGTGCCAGCAGCCTAGCGGGAGGGGGGACCCAGTACTTC.

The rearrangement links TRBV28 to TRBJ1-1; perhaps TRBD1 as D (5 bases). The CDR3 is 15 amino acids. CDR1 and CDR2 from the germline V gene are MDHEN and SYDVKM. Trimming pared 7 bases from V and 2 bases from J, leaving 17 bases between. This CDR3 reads CASTPPWGLNTEAFF. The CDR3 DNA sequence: TGTGCCAGCACCCCTCCCTGGGGACTAAACACTGAAGCTTTCTTT.

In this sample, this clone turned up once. The CDR3 here is CAWSSGAGQPQHF. The CDR3 bases are TGTGCCTGGAGTAGCGGGGCAGGTCAGCCCCAGCATTTT. V gene TRBV30 combines with J gene TRBJ1-5, with a tentative D call TRBD1 (5 bases). Germline CDR1 and CDR2: GTSNPN and SVGIG (reference sequence). The germline V and J ends were trimmed by 2 bases and 6 bases, with 11 bases remaining between them. The CDR3 is 13 amino acids. The entire variable domain, with the rest obtained from reference TRBV30 and TRBJ1-5, is as follows: SQTIHQWPATLVQPVGSPLSLECTVEGTSNPNLYWYRQAAGRGLQLLFYSVGIGQISSEVPQNLSASRPQDRQFILSSKKLLLSDSGFYLCAWSSGAGQPQHFGDGTRLSIL.

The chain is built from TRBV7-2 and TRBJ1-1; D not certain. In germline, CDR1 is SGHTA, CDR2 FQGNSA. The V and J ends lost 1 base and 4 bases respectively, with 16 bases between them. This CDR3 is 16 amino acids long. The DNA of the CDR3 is TGTGCCAGCAGCTTAGTTTCCCTGATGCTAGGCACTGAAGCTTTCTTT. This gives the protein CASSLVSLMLGTEAFF.

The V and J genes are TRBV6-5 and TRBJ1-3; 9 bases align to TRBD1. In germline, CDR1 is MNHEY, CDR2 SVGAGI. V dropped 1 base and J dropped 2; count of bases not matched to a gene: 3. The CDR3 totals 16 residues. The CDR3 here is CASSYLQGAAGNTIYF. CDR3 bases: TGTGCCAGCAGTTACTTACAGGGGGCTGCTGGAAACACCATATATTTT.